This TCR beta chain appears in the sequencing data of a study of T cells in Graves' hyperthyroidism and ophthalmopathy. Using RNA transcripts as the source, TCR beta CDR3 regions were amplified. With the HTBI primer set, the TCR CDR3 went through a first round of RT-PCR. TCRdb re-called the multiplex PCR reads through MiXCR, storing one row per CDR3 protein. The sample contains about 370,000 distinct CDR3 sequences, approximately 14% of which appear only once. Comments on this clonotype: Antigen specificity is unknown.

The study left out patients who had uncontrolled infection, other autoimmune disease, pregnancy or lactation. Orbital computed tomography and thyroid ultrasound, together with serum TRAb and thyroxine and clinical symptoms, were used for diagnoses. Study-level findings and limits: With a median lead of around 6.7 months before onset, the model predicted ophthalmopathy. A model built on 13 V-J features separated ophthalmopathy from stable hyperthyroidism.

The CDR3 extends over 15 amino acids. CDR1 and CDR2 (germline): SGHDT, YYEEEE. Unmatched junction bases numbered 7, after V lost 2 bases and J lost 5 bases. Source material: blood. The gene calls are TRBV5-6 and TRBJ2-1, with TRBD2 matching 7 bases. The origin of this receptor is a woman in her sixties or seventies with Graves' ophthalmopathy. The CDR3 region has the DNA TGTGCCAGCAGCTTTAGGGCTAGCGGCAACAATGAGCAGTTCTTC. It translates to CASSFRASGNNEQFF.